This entry concerns a single TCR beta chain. The data stem from a study of blood T cell repertoires in COVID-19. This table comes from immunoSEQ multiplex PCR, and its TCRdb copy is limited to in-frame clones, with some not included. The sample holds roughly 100,000 clones; around 90% are singletons and the top ten take approximately 2%. This CDR3 region has 15 residues. In germline, CDR1 is SGHNT, CDR2 YENEEA. V was clipped by 5 bases and J by 2 bases; unmatched bases: 5. This TCR was recovered from a woman aged 50 to 65 with COVID-19, enrolled during active disease. V and J are TRBV11-3 and TRBJ2-1, with 8 nucleotides matching TRBD2. Material: peripheral blood. CDR3 sequence (DNA): TGTGCCAGCAGCCGCGGGGGGCCGGCCTACAATGAGCAGTTCTTC. Translating gives CASSRGGPAYNEQFF.